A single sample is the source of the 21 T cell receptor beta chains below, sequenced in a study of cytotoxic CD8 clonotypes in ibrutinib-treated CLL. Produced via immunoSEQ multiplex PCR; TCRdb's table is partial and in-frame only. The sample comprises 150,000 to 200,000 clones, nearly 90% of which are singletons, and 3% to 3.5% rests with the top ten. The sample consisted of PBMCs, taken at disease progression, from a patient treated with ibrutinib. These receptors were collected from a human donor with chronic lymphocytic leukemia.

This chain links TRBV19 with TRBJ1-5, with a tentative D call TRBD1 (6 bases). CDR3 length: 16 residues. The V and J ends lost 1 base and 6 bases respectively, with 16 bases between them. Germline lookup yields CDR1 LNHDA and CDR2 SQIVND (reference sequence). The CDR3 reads CASSIGNRAAGQPQHF. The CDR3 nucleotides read TGTGCCAGTAGTATAGGGAACAGGGCAGCAGGTCAGCCCCAGCATTTT.

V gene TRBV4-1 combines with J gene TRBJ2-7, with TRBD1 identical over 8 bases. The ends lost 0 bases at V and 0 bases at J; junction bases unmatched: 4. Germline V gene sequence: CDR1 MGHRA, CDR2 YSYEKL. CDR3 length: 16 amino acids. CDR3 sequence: CASSQERTGSSYEQYF. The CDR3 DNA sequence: TGCGCCAGCAGCCAAGAGAGGACAGGGAGCTCCTACGAGCAGTACTTC.

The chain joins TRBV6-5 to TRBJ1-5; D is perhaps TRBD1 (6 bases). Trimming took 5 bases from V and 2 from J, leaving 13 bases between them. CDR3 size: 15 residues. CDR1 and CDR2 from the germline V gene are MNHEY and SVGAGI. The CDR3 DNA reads TGTGCCAGCAGTCGGACAGTCGGTGGCAATCAGCCCCAGCATTTT. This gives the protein CASSRTVGGNQPQHF.

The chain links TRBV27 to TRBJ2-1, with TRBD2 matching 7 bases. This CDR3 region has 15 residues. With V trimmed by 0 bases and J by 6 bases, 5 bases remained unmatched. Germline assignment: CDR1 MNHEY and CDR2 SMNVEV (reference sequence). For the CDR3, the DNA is TGTGCCAGCAGTTTATCCGCGGGAGCCCTCAATGAGCAGTTCTTC. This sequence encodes CASSLSAGALNEQFF.

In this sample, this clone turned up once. This CDR3 is CASSFRRSGQGHRGGNTIYF. The CDR3 bases are TGTGCCAGCAGCTTTCGTAGGTCGGGACAGGGGCACAGAGGAGGAAACACCATATATTTT. The chain has TRBV7-6 and TRBJ1-3, with 10 bases identical to TRBD1. The length of the CDR3 is 20 residues. Germline V gene data show CDR1 as SGHVS and CDR2 as FNYEAQ. Trimming removed 3 bases from V and 4 bases from J; junction bases left unmatched: 18.

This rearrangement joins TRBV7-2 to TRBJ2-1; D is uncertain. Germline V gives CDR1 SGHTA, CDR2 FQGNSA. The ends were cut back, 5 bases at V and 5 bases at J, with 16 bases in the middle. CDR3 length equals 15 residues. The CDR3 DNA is TGTGCCAGCAGCACGTACAGAAAACTAAACAATGAGCAGTTCTTC. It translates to CASSTYRKLNNEQFF.

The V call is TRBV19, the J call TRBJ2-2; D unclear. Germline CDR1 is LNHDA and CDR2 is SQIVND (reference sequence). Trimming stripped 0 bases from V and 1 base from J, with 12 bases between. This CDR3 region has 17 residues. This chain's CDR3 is CASSIDPGAGNTGELFF. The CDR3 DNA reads TGTGCCAGTAGTATAGACCCCGGTGCAGGGAACACCGGGGAGCTGTTTTTT.

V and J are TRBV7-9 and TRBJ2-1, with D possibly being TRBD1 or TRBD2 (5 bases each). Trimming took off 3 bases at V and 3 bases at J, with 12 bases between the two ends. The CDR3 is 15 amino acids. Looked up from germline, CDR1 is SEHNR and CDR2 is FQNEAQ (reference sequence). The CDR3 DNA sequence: TGTGCCAGCAGCTTGGGGGACGGGAACTACAATGAGCAGTTCTTC. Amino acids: CASSLGDGNYNEQFF.

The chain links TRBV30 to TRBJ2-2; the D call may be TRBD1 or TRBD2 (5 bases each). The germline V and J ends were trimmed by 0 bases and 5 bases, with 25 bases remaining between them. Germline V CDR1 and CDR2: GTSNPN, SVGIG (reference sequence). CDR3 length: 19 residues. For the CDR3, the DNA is TGTGCCTGGAGTGTATTGGGAGCAGCCAACTACGGGGCGACCGGGGAGCTGTTTTTT. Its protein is CAWSVLGAANYGATGELFF.

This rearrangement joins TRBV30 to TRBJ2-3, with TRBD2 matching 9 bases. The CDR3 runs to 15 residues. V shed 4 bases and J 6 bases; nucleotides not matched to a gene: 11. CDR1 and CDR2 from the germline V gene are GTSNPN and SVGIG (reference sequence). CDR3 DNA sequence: TGTGCCTGGACTTGGGGAGTAGCGGGAGCCGATACGCAGTATTTT. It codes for CAWTWGVAGADTQYF.

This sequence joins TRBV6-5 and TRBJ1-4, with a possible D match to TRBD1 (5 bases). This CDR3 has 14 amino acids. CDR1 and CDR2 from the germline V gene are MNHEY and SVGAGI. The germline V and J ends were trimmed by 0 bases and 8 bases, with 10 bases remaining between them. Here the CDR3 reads CASSYSGVGEKLFF. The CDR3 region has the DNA TGTGCCAGCAGTTACTCGGGGGTCGGGGAAAAACTGTTTTTT.

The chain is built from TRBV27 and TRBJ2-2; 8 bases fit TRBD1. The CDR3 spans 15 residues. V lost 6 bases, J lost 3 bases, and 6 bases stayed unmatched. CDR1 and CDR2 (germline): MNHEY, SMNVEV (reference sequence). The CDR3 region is CASRPGQVDTGELFF. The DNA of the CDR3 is TGTGCCAGCAGACCGGGACAGGTCGACACCGGGGAGCTGTTTTTT.

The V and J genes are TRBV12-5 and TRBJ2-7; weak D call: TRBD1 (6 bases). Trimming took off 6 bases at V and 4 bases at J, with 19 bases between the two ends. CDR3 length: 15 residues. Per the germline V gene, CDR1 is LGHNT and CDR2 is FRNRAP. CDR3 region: CASGSRQAFFYEQYF. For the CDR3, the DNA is TGTGCTAGTGGCTCACGACAGGCGTTCTTTTACGAGCAGTACTTC.

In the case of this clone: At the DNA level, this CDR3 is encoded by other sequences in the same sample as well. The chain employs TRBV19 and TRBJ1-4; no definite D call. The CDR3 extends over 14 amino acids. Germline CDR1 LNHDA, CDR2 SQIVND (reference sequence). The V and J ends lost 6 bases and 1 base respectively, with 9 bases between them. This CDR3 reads CASSPTGTNEKLFF. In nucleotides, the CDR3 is TGTGCCAGTAGCCCGACGGGAACTAATGAAAAACTGTTTTTT.

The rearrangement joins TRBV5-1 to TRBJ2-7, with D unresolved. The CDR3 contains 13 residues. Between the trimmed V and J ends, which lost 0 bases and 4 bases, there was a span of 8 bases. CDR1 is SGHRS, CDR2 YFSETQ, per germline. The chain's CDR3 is CASSLEGWYEQYF. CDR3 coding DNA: TGCGCCAGCAGCTTGGAGGGTTGGTACGAGCAGTACTTC.

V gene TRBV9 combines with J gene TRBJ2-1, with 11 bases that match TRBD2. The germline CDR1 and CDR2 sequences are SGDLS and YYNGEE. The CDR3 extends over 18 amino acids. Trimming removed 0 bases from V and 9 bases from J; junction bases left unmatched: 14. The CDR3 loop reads CASSVEGRVAGGRSEQFF. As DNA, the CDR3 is TGTGCCAGCAGCGTAGAAGGTCGGGTAGCGGGAGGGCGCAGTGAGCAGTTCTTC.

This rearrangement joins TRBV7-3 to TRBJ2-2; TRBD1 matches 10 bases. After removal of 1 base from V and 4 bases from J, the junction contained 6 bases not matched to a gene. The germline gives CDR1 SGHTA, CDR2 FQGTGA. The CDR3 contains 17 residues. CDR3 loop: CASSLMPTGGSTGELFF. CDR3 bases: TGTGCCAGCAGCTTAATGCCGACAGGGGGCTCCACCGGGGAGCTGTTTTTT.

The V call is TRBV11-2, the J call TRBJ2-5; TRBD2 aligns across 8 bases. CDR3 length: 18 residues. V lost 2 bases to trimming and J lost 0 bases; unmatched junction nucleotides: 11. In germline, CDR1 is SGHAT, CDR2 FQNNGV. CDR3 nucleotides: TGTGCCAGCAGCTTACGAGGGACTAGTCCAGCCTACCAAGAGACCCAGTACTTC. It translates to CASSLRGTSPAYQETQYF. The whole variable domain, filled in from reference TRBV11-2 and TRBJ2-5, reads EAGVAQSPRYKIIEKRQSVAFWCNPISGHATLYWYQQILGQGPKLLIQFQNNGVVDDSQLPKDRFSAERLKGVDSTLKIQPAKLEDSAVYLCASSLRGTSPAYQETQYFGPGTRLLVL.

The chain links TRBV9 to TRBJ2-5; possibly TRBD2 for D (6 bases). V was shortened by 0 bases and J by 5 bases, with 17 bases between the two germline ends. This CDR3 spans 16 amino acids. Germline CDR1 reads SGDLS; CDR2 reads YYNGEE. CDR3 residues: CASSVDFKGGGETQYF. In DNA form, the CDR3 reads TGTGCCAGCAGCGTAGATTTCAAGGGTGGAGGGGAGACCCAGTACTTC.

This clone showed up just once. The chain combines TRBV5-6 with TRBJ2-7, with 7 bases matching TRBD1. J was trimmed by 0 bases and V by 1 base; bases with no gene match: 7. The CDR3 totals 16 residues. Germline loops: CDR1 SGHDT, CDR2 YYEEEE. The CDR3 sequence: CASSLSGTVSSYEQYF. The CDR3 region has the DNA TGTGCCAGCAGCTTGTCTGGGACAGTGAGCTCCTACGAGCAGTACTTC. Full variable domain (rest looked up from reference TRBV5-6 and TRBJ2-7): DAGVTQSPTHLIKTRGQQVTLRCSPKSGHDTVSWYQQALGQGPQFIFQYYEEEERQRGNFPDRFSGHQFPNYSSELNVNALLLGDSALYLCASSLSGTVSSYEQYFGPGTRLTVT.

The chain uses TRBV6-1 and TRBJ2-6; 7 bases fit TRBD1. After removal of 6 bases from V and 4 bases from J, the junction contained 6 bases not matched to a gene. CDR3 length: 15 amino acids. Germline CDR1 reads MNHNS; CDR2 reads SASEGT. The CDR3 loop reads CASRTQGSGANVLTF. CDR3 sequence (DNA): TGTGCCAGCAGGACACAGGGGTCCGGGGCCAACGTCCTGACTTTC.